This TCR beta chain was captured by sequencing in a study of technical replicates of blood from a few donors. Sequencing was performed with immunoSEQ multiplex PCR; in TCRdb, only in-frame clones are kept and a portion is missing. The data show about 76,000 clones, 90% to 95% seen once. The V end was cut by 2 bases, the J end by 2 bases, with 9 bases between. Germline lookup yields CDR1 SGHTA and CDR2 FQGTGA. The CDR3 is made up of 15 amino acids. The sequence was obtained from a human donor in good health. The rearrangement uses TRBV7-3 and TRBJ2-2, with D perhaps matching TRBD1 (6 bases). Specimen: T cells isolated from PBMCs. CDR3 bases: TGTGCCAGCAGCTTAGGCAGGGGCAACACCGGGGAGCTGTTTTTT. Protein product: CASSLGRGNTGELFF.